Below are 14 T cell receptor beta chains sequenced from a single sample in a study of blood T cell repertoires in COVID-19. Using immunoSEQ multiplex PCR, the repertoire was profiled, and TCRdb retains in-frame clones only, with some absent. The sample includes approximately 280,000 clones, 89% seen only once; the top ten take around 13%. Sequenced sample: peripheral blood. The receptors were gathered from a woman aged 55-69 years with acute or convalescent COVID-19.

CDR3: CASSGTGGGSQPQHF. The CDR3 bases are TGTGCCAGCAGTGGGACAGGGGGCGGGAGTCAGCCCCAGCATTTT. The chain uses TRBV25-1 and TRBJ1-5; 11 bases agree with TRBD1. The CDR3 has 15 amino acids. J lost 6 bases, V lost 4 bases, and 5 bases had no gene match. Germline loops: CDR1 MGHDK, CDR2 SYGVNS.

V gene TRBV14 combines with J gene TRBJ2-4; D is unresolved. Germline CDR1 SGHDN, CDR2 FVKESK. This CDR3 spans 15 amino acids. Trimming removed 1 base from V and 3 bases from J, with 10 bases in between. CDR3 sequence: CASSQALSGKNIQYF. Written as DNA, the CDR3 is TGTGCCAGCAGCCAAGCCCTGTCGGGCAAAAACATTCAGTACTTC. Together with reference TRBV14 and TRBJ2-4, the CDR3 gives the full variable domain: EAGVTQFPSHSVIEKGQTVTLRCDPISGHDNLYWYRRVMGKEIKFLLHFVKESKQDESGMPNNRFLAERTGGTYSTLKVQPAELEDSGVYFCASSQALSGKNIQYFGAGTRLSVL.

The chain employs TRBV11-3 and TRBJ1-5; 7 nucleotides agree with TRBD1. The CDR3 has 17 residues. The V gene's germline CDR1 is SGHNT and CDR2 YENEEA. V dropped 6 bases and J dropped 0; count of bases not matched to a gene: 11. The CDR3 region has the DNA TGTGCCAGCAGTCAGCTAGGGACAGCAATTAGCAATCAGCCCCAGCATTTT. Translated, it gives CASSQLGTAISNQPQHF.

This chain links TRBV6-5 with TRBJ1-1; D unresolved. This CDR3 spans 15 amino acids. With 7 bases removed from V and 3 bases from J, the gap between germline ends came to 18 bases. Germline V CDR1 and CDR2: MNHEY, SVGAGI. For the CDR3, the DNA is TGTGCCAGCATCCAGACCGCCTATGAGGACACTGAAGCTTTCTTT. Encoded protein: CASIQTAYEDTEAFF.

CDR3 DNA sequence: TGCGCCAGCAGCTTGGGCCCTAGCGGGAGGAGCGAGCAGTACTTC. Protein sequence: CASSLGPSGRSEQYF. The rearrangement joins TRBV5-1 to TRBJ2-7, with 11 bases identical to TRBD2. The CDR3 is 15 amino acids. Germline V lookup: CDR1 SGHRS, CDR2 YFSETQ. The ends lost 0 bases at V and 6 bases at J; junction bases unmatched: 5.

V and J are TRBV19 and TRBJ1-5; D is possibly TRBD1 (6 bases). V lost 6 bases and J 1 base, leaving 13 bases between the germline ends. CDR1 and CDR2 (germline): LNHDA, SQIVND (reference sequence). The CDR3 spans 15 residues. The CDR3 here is CASSGRQGSNQPQHF. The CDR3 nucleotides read TGTGCCAGTAGCGGACGCCAGGGGAGCAATCAGCCCCAGCATTTT.

This CDR3 is CASSPRAVDTEAFF. CDR3 DNA: TGCGCCAGCAGCCCCAGGGCCGTAGACACTGAAGCTTTCTTT. The chain joins TRBV5-1 to TRBJ1-1; D perhaps matches TRBD1 (5 bases). The germline V and J ends were trimmed by 4 bases and 3 bases, with 13 bases remaining between them. The germline gives CDR1 SGHRS, CDR2 YFSETQ. This CDR3 has 14 residues.

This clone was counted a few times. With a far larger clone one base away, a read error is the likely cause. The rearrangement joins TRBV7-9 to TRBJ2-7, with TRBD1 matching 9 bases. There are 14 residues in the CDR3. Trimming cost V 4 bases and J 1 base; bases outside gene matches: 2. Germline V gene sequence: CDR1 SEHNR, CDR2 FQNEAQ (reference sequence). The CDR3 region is CASSSGTGSYEQYF. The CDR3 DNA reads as TGTGCCAGCAGCTCCGGGACAGGGTCCTACGAGCAGTACTTC.

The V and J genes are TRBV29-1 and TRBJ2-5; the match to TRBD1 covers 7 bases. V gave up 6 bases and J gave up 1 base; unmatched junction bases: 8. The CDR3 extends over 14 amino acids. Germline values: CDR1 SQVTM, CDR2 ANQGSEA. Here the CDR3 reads CSVAGGMGQETQYF. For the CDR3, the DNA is TGCAGCGTGGCAGGGGGAATGGGCCAAGAGACCCAGTACTTC.

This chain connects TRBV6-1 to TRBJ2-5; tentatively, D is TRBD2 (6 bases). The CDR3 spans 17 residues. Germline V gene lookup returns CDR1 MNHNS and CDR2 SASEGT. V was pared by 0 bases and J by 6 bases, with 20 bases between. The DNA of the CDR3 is TGTGCCAGCAGTGAAGCGGGGGGAACATGGGGGAGGCAGACCCAGTACTTC. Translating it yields CASSEAGGTWGRQTQYF.

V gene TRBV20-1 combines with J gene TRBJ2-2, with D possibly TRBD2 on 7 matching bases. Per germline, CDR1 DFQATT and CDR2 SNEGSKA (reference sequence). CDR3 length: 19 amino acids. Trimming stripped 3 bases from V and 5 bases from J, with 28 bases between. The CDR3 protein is CSASRPGGSPRYLTGELFF. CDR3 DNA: TGCAGTGCTAGTAGACCGGGGGGCAGTCCGCGCTATTTGACCGGGGAGCTGTTTTTT.

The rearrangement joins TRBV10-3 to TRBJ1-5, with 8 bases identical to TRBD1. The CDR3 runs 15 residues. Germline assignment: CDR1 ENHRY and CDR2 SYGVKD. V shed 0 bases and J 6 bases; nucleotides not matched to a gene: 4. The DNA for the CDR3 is TGTGCCATCAGTGAGTCGACAGGGGAGGTTCAGCCCCAGCATTTT. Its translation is CAISESTGEVQPQHF.

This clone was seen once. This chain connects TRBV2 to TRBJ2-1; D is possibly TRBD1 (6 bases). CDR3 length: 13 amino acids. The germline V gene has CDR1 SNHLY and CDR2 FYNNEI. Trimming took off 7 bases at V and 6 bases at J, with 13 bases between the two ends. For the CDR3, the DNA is TGTGCCAGCATGTCTCAGGGGCGCAATGAGCAGTTCTTC. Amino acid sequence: CASMSQGRNEQFF. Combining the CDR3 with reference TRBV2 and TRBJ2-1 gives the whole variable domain EPEVTQTPSHQVTQMGQEVILRCVPISNHLYFYWYRQILGQKVEFLVSFYNNEISEKSEIFDDQFSVERPDGSNFTLKIRSTKLEDSAMYFCASMSQGRNEQFFGPGTRLTVL.

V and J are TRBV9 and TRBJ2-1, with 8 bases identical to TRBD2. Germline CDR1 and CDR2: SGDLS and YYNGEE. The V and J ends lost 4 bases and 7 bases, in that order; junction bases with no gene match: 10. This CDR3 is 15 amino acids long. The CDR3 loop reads CASSPAGAPGNEQFF. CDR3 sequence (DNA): TGTGCCAGCAGCCCAGCGGGAGCTCCGGGGAATGAGCAGTTCTTC. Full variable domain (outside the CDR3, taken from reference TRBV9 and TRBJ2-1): DSGVTQTPKHLITATGQRVTLRCSPRSGDLSVYWYQQSLDQGLQFLIQYYNGEERAKGNILERFSAQQFPDLHSELNLSSLELGDSALYFCASSPAGAPGNEQFFGPGTRLTVL.